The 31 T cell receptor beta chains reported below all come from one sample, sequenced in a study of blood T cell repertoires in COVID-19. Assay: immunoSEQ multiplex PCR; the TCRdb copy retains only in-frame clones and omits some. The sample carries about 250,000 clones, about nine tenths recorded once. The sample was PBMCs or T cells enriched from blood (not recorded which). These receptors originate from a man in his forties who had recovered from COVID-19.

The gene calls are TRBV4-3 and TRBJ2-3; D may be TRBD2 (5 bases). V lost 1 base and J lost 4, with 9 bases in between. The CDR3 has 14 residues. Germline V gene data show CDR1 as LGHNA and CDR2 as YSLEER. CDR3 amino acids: CASSQAGESDTQYF. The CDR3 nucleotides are TGCGCCAGCAGCCAAGCTGGGGAGTCAGATACGCAGTATTTT.

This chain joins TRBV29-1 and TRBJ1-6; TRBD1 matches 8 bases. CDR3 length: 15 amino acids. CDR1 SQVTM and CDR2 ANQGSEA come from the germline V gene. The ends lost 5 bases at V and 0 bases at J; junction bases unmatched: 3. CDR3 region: CSVRTGSSYNSPLHF. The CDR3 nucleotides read TGCAGCGTTCGGACAGGGAGCTCCTATAATTCACCCCTCCACTTT.

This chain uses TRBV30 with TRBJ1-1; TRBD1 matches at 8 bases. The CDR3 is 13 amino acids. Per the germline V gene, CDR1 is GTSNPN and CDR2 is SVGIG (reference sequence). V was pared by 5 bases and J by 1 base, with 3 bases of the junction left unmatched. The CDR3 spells CAWGQGPNTEAFF. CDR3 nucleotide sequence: TGTGCCTGGGGACAGGGCCCGAACACTGAAGCTTTCTTT.

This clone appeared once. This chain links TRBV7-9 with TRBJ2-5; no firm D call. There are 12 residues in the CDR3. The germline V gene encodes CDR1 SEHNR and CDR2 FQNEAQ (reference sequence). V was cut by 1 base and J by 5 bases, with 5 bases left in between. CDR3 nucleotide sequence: TGTGCCAGCAGCTTAGTGGGCGAGACCCAGTACTTC. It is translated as CASSLVGETQYF.

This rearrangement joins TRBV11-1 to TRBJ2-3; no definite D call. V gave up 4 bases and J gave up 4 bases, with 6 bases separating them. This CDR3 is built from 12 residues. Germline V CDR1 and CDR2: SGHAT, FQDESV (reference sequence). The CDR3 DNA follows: TGTGCCAGCAGCTCCGCGTCAGATACGCAGTATTTT. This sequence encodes CASSSASDTQYF.

The CDR3 region has the DNA TGCGCCAGCAGACGTCAACAGGGGGAAGGTGAAAAACTGTTTTTT. Its translation: CASRRQQGEGEKLFF. The V gene is TRBV4-3, the J gene TRBJ1-4, with 8 bases aligning to TRBD1. With V trimmed by 6 bases and J by 7 bases, 10 bases remained unmatched. This CDR3 contains 15 residues. Per the germline V gene, CDR1 is LGHNA and CDR2 is YSLEER.

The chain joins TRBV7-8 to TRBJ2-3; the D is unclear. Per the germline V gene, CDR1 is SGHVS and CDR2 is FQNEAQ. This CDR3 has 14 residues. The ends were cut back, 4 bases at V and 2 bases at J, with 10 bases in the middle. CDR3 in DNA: TGTGCCAGCAGCTACCAGGAAAACACAGATACGCAGTATTTT. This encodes CASSYQENTDTQYF.

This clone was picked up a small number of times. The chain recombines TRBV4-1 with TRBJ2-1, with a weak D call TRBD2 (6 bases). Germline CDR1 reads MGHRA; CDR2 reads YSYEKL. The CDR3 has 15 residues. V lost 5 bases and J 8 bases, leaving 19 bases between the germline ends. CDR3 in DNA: TGCGCCAGCAGCACCCTCGGGAGCCGCGAGCATGAGCAGTTCTTC. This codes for CASSTLGSREHEQFF.

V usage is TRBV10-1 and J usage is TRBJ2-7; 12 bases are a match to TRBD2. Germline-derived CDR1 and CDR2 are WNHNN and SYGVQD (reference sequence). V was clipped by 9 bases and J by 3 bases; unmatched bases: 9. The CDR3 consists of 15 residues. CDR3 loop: CARGTSGWILYEQYF. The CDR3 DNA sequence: TGCGCCAGGGGGACTAGCGGGTGGATTCTCTACGAGCAGTACTTC.

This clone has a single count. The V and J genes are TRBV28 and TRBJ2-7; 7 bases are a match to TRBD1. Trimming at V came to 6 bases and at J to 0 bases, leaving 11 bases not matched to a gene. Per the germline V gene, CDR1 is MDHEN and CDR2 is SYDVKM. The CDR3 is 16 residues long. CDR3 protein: CASSTRTGRNSYEQYF. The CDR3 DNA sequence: TGTGCCAGCAGCACTCGGACAGGAAGGAACTCCTACGAGCAGTACTTC.

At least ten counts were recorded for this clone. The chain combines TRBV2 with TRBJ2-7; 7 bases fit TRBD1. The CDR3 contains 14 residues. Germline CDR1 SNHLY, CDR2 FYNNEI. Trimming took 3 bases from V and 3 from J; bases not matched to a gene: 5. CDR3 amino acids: CASSEVDRIYEQYF. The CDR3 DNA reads TGTGCCAGCAGTGAGGTGGACAGGATCTACGAGCAGTACTTC.

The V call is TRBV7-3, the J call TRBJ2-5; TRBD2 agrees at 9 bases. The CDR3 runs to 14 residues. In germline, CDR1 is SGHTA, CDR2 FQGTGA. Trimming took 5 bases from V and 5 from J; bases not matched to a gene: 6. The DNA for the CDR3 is TGTGCCAGCAGCGGGCGGGGGGGCCGTGAGACCCAGTACTTC. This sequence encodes CASSGRGGRETQYF.

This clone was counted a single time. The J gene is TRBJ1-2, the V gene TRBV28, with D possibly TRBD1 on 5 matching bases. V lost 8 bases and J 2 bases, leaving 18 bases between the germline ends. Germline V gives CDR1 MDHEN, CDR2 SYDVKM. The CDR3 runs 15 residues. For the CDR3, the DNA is TGTGCCAGCTCTAACGGGCAGGGAGGCAACTATGGCTACACCTTC. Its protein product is CASSNGQGGNYGYTF.

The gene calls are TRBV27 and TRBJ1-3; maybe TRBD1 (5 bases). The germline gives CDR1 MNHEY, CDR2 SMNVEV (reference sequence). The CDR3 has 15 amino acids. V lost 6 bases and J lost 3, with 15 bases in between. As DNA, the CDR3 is TGTGCCAGCAGGCCCGACAGAGATTTTGGAAACACCATATATTTT. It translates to CASRPDRDFGNTIYF.

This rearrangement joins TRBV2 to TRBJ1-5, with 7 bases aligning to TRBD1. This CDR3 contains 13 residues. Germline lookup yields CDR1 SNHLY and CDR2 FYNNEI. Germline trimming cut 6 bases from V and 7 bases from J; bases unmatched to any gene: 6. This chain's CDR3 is CASRLTGVQPQHF. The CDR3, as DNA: TGTGCCAGCAGGCTAACAGGGGTCCAGCCCCAGCATTTT.

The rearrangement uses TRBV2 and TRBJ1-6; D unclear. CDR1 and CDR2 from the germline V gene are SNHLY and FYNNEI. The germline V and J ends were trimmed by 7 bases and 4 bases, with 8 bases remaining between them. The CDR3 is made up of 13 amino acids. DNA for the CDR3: TGTGCCAGCACTGGAGTTTATAATTCACCCCTCCACTTT. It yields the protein CASTGVYNSPLHF.

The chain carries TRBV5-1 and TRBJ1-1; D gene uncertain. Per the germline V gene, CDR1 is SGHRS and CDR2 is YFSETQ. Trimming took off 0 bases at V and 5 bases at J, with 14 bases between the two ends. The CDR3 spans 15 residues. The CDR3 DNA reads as TGCGCCAGCAGCTTGGTCCTCAATCCGGGGACTGAAGCTTTCTTT. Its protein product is CASSLVLNPGTEAFF.

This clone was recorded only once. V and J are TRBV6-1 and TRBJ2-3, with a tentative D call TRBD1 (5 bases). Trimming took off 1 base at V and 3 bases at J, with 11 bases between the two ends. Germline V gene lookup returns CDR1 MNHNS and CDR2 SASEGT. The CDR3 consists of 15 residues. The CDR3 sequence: CASSEVSGLTDTQYF. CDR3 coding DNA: TGTGCCAGCAGTGAAGTCTCAGGGTTGACAGATACGCAGTATTTT.

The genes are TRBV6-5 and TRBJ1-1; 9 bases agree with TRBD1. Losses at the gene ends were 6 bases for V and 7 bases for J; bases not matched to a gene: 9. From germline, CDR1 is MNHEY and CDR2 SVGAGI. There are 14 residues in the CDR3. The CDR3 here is CASRTPGQGYEAFF. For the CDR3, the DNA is TGTGCCAGCAGGACTCCGGGACAGGGTTATGAAGCTTTCTTT.

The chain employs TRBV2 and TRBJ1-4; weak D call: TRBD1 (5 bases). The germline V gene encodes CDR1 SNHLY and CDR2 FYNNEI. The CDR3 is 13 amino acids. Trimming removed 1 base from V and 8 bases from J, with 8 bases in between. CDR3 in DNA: TGTGCCAGCAGTGAAGGTCGGGGGGAAAAACTGTTTTTT. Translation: CASSEGRGEKLFF. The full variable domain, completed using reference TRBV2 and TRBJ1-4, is EPEVTQTPSHQVTQMGQEVILRCVPISNHLYFYWYRQILGQKVEFLVSFYNNEISEKSEIFDDQFSVERPDGSNFTLKIRSTKLEDSAMYFCASSEGRGEKLFFGSGTQLSVL.

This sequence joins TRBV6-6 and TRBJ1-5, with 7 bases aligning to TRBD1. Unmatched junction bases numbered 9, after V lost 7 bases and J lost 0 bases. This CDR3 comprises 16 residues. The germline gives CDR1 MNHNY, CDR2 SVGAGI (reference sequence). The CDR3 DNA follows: TGTGCCAGCACTGACCCTAGGGGGCCTAGCAATCAGCCCCAGCATTTT. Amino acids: CASTDPRGPSNQPQHF.

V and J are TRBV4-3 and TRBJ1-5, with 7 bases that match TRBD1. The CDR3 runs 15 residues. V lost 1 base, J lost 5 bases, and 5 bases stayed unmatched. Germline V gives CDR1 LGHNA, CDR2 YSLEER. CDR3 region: CASSQVRGGYQPQHF. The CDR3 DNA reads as TGCGCCAGCAGCCAAGTGAGAGGGGGCTATCAGCCCCAGCATTTT.

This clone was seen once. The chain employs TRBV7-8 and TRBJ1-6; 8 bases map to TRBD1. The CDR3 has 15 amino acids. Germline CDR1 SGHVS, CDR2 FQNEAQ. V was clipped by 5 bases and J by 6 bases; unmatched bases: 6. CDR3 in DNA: TGTGCCAGCAGCAGGGGACAGGCACTTAATTCACCCCTCCACTTT. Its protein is CASSRGQALNSPLHF.

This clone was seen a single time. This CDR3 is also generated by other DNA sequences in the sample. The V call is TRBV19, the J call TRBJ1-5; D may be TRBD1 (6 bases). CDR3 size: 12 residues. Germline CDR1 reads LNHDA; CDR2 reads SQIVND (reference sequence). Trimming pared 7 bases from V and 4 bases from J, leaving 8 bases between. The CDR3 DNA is TGTGCCAGTAAGACAGGAAATCAGCCCCAGCATTTT. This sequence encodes CASKTGNQPQHF.

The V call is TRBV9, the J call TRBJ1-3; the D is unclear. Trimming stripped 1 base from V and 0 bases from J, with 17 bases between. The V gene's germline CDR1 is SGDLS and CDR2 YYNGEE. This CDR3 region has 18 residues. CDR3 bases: TGTGCCAGCAGCGTAAAGGCCGGAGCTCCTAGCTCTGGAAACACCATATATTTT. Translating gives CASSVKAGAPSSGNTIYF.

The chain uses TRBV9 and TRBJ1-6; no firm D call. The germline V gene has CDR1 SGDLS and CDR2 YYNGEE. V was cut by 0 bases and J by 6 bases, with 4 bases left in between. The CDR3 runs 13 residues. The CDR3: CASSVDSNSPLHF. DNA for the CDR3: TGTGCCAGCAGCGTAGACAGTAATTCACCCCTCCACTTT.

For the CDR3, the DNA is TGTGCCACCAGTGATTCACAACAGGGCCGCTCCTACGAGCAGTACTTC. Translation gives CATSDSQQGRSYEQYF. The chain joins TRBV24-1 to TRBJ2-7; possibly TRBD1 for D (6 bases). The CDR3 length is 16 residues. V shed 2 bases and J shed 0 bases, with 13 bases lying between them. Germline CDR1 is KGHDR and CDR2 is SFDVKD.

Here the CDR3 reads CASSQGRWGNQPQHF. The CDR3 DNA sequence: TGTGCCAGCAGCCAGGGCCGCTGGGGCAATCAGCCCCAGCATTTT. The chain links TRBV3-1 (or the pseudogene TRBV3-2) to TRBJ1-5; D is uncertain. V was shortened by 3 bases and J by 2 bases, with 11 bases between the two germline ends. The CDR3 consists of 15 residues. Germline V gives CDR1 LGHDT, CDR2 YNNKEL (reference sequence).

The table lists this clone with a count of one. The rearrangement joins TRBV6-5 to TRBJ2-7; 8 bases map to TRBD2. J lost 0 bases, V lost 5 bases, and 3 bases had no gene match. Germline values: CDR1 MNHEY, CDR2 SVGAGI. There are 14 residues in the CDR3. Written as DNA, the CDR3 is TGTGCCAGCAGTCCCGGGACTAGCTCCTACGAGCAGTACTTC. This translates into CASSPGTSSYEQYF.

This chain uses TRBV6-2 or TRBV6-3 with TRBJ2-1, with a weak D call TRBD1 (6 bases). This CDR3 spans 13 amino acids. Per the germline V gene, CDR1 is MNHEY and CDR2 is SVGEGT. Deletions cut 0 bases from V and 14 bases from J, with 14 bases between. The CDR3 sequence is CASSYSEQGRKFF. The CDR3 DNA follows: TGTGCCAGCAGTTACTCAGAACAGGGCCGTAAGTTCTTC.

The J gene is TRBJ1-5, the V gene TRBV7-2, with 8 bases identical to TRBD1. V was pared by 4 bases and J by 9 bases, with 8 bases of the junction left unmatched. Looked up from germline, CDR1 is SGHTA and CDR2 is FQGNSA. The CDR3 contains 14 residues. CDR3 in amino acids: CASSSVDRGRPQHF. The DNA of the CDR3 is TGTGCCAGCAGCTCAGTCGACAGGGGTCGGCCCCAGCATTTT.